Shown below are 22 T cell receptor beta chains from a single sample sequenced in a study of blood T cell repertoires in COVID-19. Profiling relied on immunoSEQ multiplex PCR, and the TCRdb table lists in-frame clones only, not all of them. The sample lists under 200,000 clones, approximately 81% seen once, with around 14% in the top ten. Sequenced material: peripheral blood. The origin of the receptors is a man aged 18 to 29 with active or convalescent COVID-19.

This clone was observed a handful of times. The rearrangement uses TRBV3-1 (or the pseudogene TRBV3-2) and TRBJ2-2, with 8 bases lining up with TRBD1. Per the germline V gene, CDR1 is LGHDT and CDR2 is YNNKEL (reference sequence). The CDR3 covers 17 residues. With 0 bases clipped from V and 5 bases from J, the junction kept 8 bases outside the gene matches. CDR3 DNA: TGTGCCAGCAGCCAAGAGGGCGGACAGGGTTTGACCGGGGAGCTGTTTTTT. It codes for CASSQEGGQGLTGELFF.

The chain is built from TRBV5-6 and TRBJ2-5, with D perhaps matching TRBD1 (5 bases). Between the trimmed V and J ends, which lost 2 bases and 5 bases, there was a span of 13 bases. The CDR3 has 14 amino acids. CDR1 is SGHDT and CDR2 is YYEEEE in the germline V gene. The CDR3 DNA reads TGTGCCAGCAGCTTTGGAACAGGTCTTGAGACCCAGTACTTC. This translates into CASSFGTGLETQYF.

The genes are TRBV4-2 and TRBJ2-3; 11 bases match TRBD1. CDR1 and CDR2 from the germline V gene are LGHNA and YNFKEQ. V shed 0 bases, J shed 4 bases, and the junction held 6 bases outside the gene matches. This CDR3 comprises 17 residues. CDR3 in amino acids: CASSQENPGQGADTQYF. In DNA, the CDR3 is TGTGCCAGCAGCCAAGAAAATCCGGGACAGGGGGCAGATACGCAGTATTTT.

The J gene is TRBJ2-5, the V gene TRBV5-4, with TRBD1 identical over 7 bases. This CDR3 has 14 residues. V was clipped by 5 bases and J by 5 bases; unmatched bases: 9. Germline loops: CDR1 SGHNT, CDR2 YYREEE (reference sequence). In nucleotides, the CDR3 is TGTGCCAGCAGTGGGGACAGCCTTGGGGAGACCCAGTACTTC. Translating gives CASSGDSLGETQYF.

The CDR3 sequence is CATSRLPGLPTDTQYF. CDR3 bases: TGTGCCACCAGCAGACTTCCGGGACTCCCCACAGATACGCAGTATTTT. The V call is TRBV15, the J call TRBJ2-3, with D tentatively TRBD2 (6 bases). Germline CDR1 and CDR2: LNHNV and YYDKDF (reference sequence). V shed 2 bases and J shed 2 bases, with 14 bases lying between them. This CDR3 is built from 16 residues.

The V call is TRBV10-3, the J call TRBJ1-5; maybe TRBD1 (5 bases). There are 17 residues in the CDR3. Trimming cost V 3 bases and J 2 bases, with 17 bases left between them. Germline CDR1 reads ENHRY; CDR2 reads SYGVKD. Here the CDR3 reads CAISDVSRGFGNQPQHF. In DNA form, the CDR3 reads TGTGCCATCAGTGATGTTTCTCGGGGGTTTGGCAATCAGCCCCAGCATTTT.

This sequence joins TRBV19 and TRBJ2-3, with 10 bases that match TRBD2. In germline, CDR1 is LNHDA, CDR2 SQIVND (reference sequence). Trimming took 6 bases from V and 6 from J; bases not matched to a gene: 12. The CDR3 consists of 16 residues. The CDR3 DNA reads TGTGCCAGTAGCGACAGGTTAGCGGGAGGTGAGGATACGCAGTATTTT. Translating it yields CASSDRLAGGEDTQYF.

This clone was seen just once. The chain recombines TRBV3-1 (or the pseudogene TRBV3-2) with TRBJ2-7, with no clear D. Germline lookup yields CDR1 LGHDT and CDR2 YNNKEL (reference sequence). The V and J ends lost 1 base and 0 bases respectively, with 4 bases between them. The CDR3 consists of 13 residues. CDR3 loop: CASSQGHSYEQYF. CDR3 coding DNA: TGTGCCAGCAGCCAAGGGCACTCCTACGAGCAGTACTTC.

The chain joins TRBV12-3 or TRBV12-4 to TRBJ2-3, with D maybe TRBD1 (5 bases). The CDR3 covers 13 residues. V was pared by 2 bases and J by 5 bases, with 8 bases between. CDR3 amino acids: CASSLKGIDTQYF. Written as DNA, the CDR3 is TGTGCCAGCAGTTTAAAGGGGATAGATACGCAGTATTTT.

The V gene is TRBV6-1, the J gene TRBJ2-7, with 7 bases fitting TRBD1. This CDR3 spans 16 amino acids. The V gene's germline CDR1 is MNHNS and CDR2 SASEGT. V lost 4 bases and J lost 1; bases outside the gene matches: 10. The CDR3 spells CASSGPRQGSSYEQYF. The CDR3 bases are TGTGCCAGCAGTGGCCCCAGACAGGGTTCTTCCTACGAGCAGTACTTC.

This chain joins TRBV30 and TRBJ1-2; tentatively, D is TRBD1 (6 bases). The germline V gene has CDR1 GTSNPN and CDR2 SVGIG (reference sequence). The V end lost 3 bases, the J end lost 8 bases, and 25 bases lay between the germline ends. This CDR3 is built from 16 residues. CDR3 DNA sequence: TGTGCCTGGAGATCGGGGGGCGCAGTGGGCAGCTTCGGCTACACCTTC. Residues: CAWRSGGAVGSFGYTF.

The chain joins TRBV10-3 to TRBJ2-5; tentative D call: TRBD2 (5 bases). Looked up from germline, CDR1 is ENHRY and CDR2 is SYGVKD. Trimming removed 3 bases from V and 5 bases from J, with 13 bases in between. This CDR3 spans 14 amino acids. CDR3 nucleotide sequence: TGTGCCATCAGTGAAGGTCAGACGGGGGAGACCCAGTACTTC. Its translation is CAISEGQTGETQYF.

The V call is TRBV5-1, the J call TRBJ1-2; a weak D match, TRBD1 (5 bases). Per germline, CDR1 SGHRS and CDR2 YFSETQ. V was shortened by 0 bases and J by 6 bases, with 12 bases between the two germline ends. This CDR3 has 14 amino acids. This chain's CDR3 is CASSLVQGVDGYTF. Written as DNA, the CDR3 is TGCGCCAGCAGCTTGGTTCAGGGTGTTGATGGCTACACCTTC.

The V gene is TRBV5-5, the J gene TRBJ1-2; D possibly corresponds to TRBD1 (6 bases). The CDR3 spans 14 residues. Trimming stripped 0 bases from V and 4 bases from J, with 10 bases between. Germline values: CDR1 SGHKS, CDR2 YYEKEE (reference sequence). CDR3 amino acids: CASSLAGTPYGYTF. The CDR3 region has the DNA TGTGCCAGCAGCTTGGCCGGGACACCCTATGGCTACACCTTC.

The V gene is TRBV2, the J gene TRBJ1-5, with 8 bases lining up with TRBD1. The germline V gene encodes CDR1 SNHLY and CDR2 FYNNEI. V lost 7 bases to trimming and J lost 5 bases; unmatched junction nucleotides: 7. CDR3 length equals 14 residues. The CDR3 reads CASNIQGGHQPQHF. The CDR3 DNA sequence: TGTGCCAGCAACATACAGGGGGGCCATCAGCCCCAGCATTTT.

CDR3 loop: CASSPNQGNTEAFF. CDR3 in DNA: TGTGCCAGCAGCCCGAATCAGGGTAACACTGAAGCTTTCTTT. The rearrangement joins TRBV7-8 to TRBJ1-1; possible D gene TRBD1, 5 bases. Looked up from germline, CDR1 is SGHVS and CDR2 is FQNEAQ. The CDR3 contains 14 residues. V dropped 5 bases and J dropped 2 bases, with 12 bases sitting between them. Together with reference TRBV7-8 and TRBJ1-1, the CDR3 gives the full variable domain: GAGVSQSPRYKVAKRGQDVALRCDPISGHVSLFWYQQALGQGPEFLTYFQNEAQLDKSGLPSDRFFAERPEGSVSTLKIQRTQQEDSAVYLCASSPNQGNTEAFFGQGTRLTVV.

The chain combines TRBV4-3 with TRBJ1-4; D ambiguous. Germline V gene lookup returns CDR1 LGHNA and CDR2 YSLEER. The germline V and J ends were trimmed by 4 bases and 2 bases, with 17 bases remaining between them. The CDR3 spans 17 residues. CDR3 loop: CASSPQPKGATNEKLFF. The CDR3 nucleotides are TGCGCCAGCAGCCCTCAGCCAAAGGGAGCGACTAATGAAAAACTGTTTTTT.

This chain joins TRBV18 and TRBJ1-1, with D tentatively TRBD1 (5 bases). Germline V gene data show CDR1 as KGHSH and CDR2 as LQKENI. Trimming stripped 1 base from V and 3 bases from J, with 12 bases between. The CDR3 extends over 15 amino acids. The CDR3 nucleotides read TGTGCCAGCTCACCACGGTCAGGGTCGGACACTGAAGCTTTCTTT. Translated, it gives CASSPRSGSDTEAFF.

V and J are TRBV6-5 and TRBJ1-1; D is undetermined. Germline V CDR1 and CDR2: MNHEY, SVGAGI. This CDR3 spans 15 amino acids. Trimming shortened V by 0 bases and J by 2 bases, and 10 bases separated the two germline ends. Here the CDR3 reads CASSYSSGKNTEAFF. CDR3 in DNA: TGTGCCAGCAGTTACTCGTCCGGGAAAAACACTGAAGCTTTCTTT.

CDR3 coding DNA: TGTGCCAGCAGTTCTCCCCCGGGACTAGCGGGGAGTAAACGGTCCTACGAGCAGTACTTC. Its protein product is CASSSPPGLAGSKRSYEQYF. V is TRBV28 and J is TRBJ2-7, with 13 bases fitting TRBD2. The CDR3 extends over 20 amino acids. Germline V gene data show CDR1 as MDHEN and CDR2 as SYDVKM. The trim removed 4 bases at V and 1 base at J, leaving 16 bases unmatched.

The rearrangement joins TRBV9 to TRBJ2-7; 9 nucleotides agree with TRBD2. The junction had 17 bases not matched to a gene; V was cut back by 3 bases and J by 4 bases. Germline CDR1 reads SGDLS; CDR2 reads YYNGEE. The CDR3 runs to 18 residues. The CDR3 DNA follows: TGTGCCAGCAGCGCGAAACTACCGGGAATGGGACTAGCTTACGAGCAGTACTTC. Translation gives CASSAKLPGMGLAYEQYF.

The chain has TRBV7-9 and TRBJ2-3; the match to TRBD2 covers 9 bases. This CDR3 is built from 16 residues. The V gene end was trimmed by 7 bases and the J gene end by 5 bases; junction bases not matched to a gene: 13. The V gene's germline CDR1 is SEHNR and CDR2 FQNEAQ (reference sequence). In DNA form, the CDR3 reads TGTGCCAGCAACTCGGTGGGAGCGGGAGGTCGAGATACGCAGTATTTT. It encodes CASNSVGAGGRDTQYF.